A selection of T cell receptor beta chains follows, all from one sample in a study of identical twins. MiXCR, applied by TCRdb to the 5' RACE reads, yields one record per CDR3 protein. The sample shows 350,000 to 450,000 distinct CDR3 sequences, roughly 18% of them seen only once. Sample: naive T cells sorted from blood. These receptors were taken from a middle-aged man in good health. CDR3s include the opening cysteine and the closing phenylalanine or tryptophan. The D gene is left open where the match is weak. Some rows mark clone size as missing; the rest say once, few, many or name a class of expanded clone.

CASSPRDRVLDTQYF,TGTGCCAGCAGTCCCCGGGACAGGGTTTTGGATACGCAGTATTTT,TRBJ2-3,-,TRBD1,TRBV12-3/TRBV12-4
CASSRLDSSLEGEQYF,TGTGCCAGCAGCCGTCTAGACAGCTCCTTAGAGGGGGAGCAGTACTTC,TRBJ2-7,few,-,TRBV6-1
CASSQGPPISGNTIYF,TGCGCCAGCAGCCAAGGGCCGCCGATCTCTGGAAACACCATATATTTT,TRBJ1-3,few,-,TRBV4-1
CAITGGISGYTF,TGTGCCATAACAGGGGGGATTTCTGGCTACACCTTC,TRBJ1-2,-,TRBD1,TRBV10-3
CALGAGRDNEKLFF,TGTGCCCTTGGGGCGGGGCGCGATAATGAAAAACTGTTTTTT,TRBJ1-4,-,-,TRBV7-9
CASSEEGLYEQYF,TGTGCCAGCAGTGAAGAGGGTCTCTACGAGCAGTACTTC,TRBJ2-7,-,-,TRBV25-1
CATSDPTGLGEQYF,TGTGCCACCAGTGATCCCACAGGGCTCGGCGAGCAGTACTTC,TRBJ2-7,-,-,TRBV24-1
CSARALAGELEQYF,TGCAGTGCCCGCGCACTAGCGGGAGAGCTCGAGCAGTACTTC,TRBJ2-7,few,TRBD2,TRBV20-1
CASSQGGPGTEAFF,TGCGCCAGCAGCCAAGGGGGGCCGGGCACTGAAGCTTTCTTT,TRBJ1-1,-,-,TRBV4-1
CASSYRAGGYTDTQYF,TGTGCCAGCAGTTATCGAGCGGGAGGATACACAGATACGCAGTATTTT,TRBJ2-3,few,TRBD2,TRBV6-2/TRBV6-3
CSARVASGRKETQYF,TGCAGTGCTAGAGTGGCTAGCGGGAGGAAAGAGACCCAGTACTTC,TRBJ2-5,-,TRBD2,TRBV20-1
CASSLDERTQYF,TGTGCCAGCAGTCTTGACGAGAGGACCCAGTACTTC,TRBJ2-5,-,-,TRBV6-5
CASSLWTGAKLFF,TGTGCCAGCAGCTTATGGACAGGAGCAAAACTGTTTTTT,TRBJ1-4,many,TRBD1,TRBV7-9